These 8 T cell receptor beta chains came from one sample sequenced in a study of cytomegalovirus exposure and HLA in healthy donors. Primers for the PCR totalled 60 Vbeta and 13 Jbeta. TCRdb's table, derived via immunoSEQ multiplex PCR, lists solely in-frame clones and lacks some. The table lists fewer than 150,000 clones, about 80% of them singletons. The source material was PBMCs. The receptor source for this set is a young man in good health and CMV-seronegative.

Comments on this clone: The same CDR3 can be traced to other DNA sequences in this sample. The chain has TRBV5-1 and TRBJ2-1, with TRBD1 as a possible D gene (6 bases). Germline loops: CDR1 SGHRS, CDR2 YFSETQ. V lost 3 bases and J 0 bases, leaving 7 bases between the germline ends. This CDR3 comprises 14 residues. The CDR3 coding sequence is TGCGCCAGCAGCTCGGACAGCTCCTACAATGAGCAGTTCTTC. Its protein is CASSSDSSYNEQFF.

J is TRBJ2-7 and V is TRBV7-2; the D gene is possibly TRBD1 (5 bases). Germline CDR1 is SGHTA and CDR2 is FQGNSA. The V end was cut by 4 bases, the J end by 6 bases, with 10 bases between. This CDR3 contains 12 residues. The CDR3 is CASSSARGEQYF. The CDR3 nucleotides read TGTGCCAGCAGCTCCGCTAGGGGCGAGCAGTACTTC.

The genes are TRBV6-5 and TRBJ1-2; 10 bases map to TRBD1. Germline V gene data show CDR1 as MNHEY and CDR2 as SVGAGI. V trimming: 0 bases; J trimming: 8 bases; junction bases outside the gene matches: 9. The CDR3 has 16 amino acids. The CDR3 nucleotides read TGTGCCAGCAGTTACTCAATCGGGACAGGGGTAAAGGGCTACACCTTC. This codes for CASSYSIGTGVKGYTF.

This sequence joins TRBV25-1 and TRBJ1-1; no clear D gene. From germline, CDR1 is MGHDK and CDR2 SYGVNS. V was clipped by 3 bases and J by 1 base, with 9 bases between them. The CDR3 has 14 amino acids. The CDR3 nucleotides are TGTGCCAGCAGTGACGATAGCCAGAACACTGAAGCTTTCTTT. Protein: CASSDDSQNTEAFF.

The chain couples TRBV10-1 to TRBJ2-1; D is unclear. CDR3 length: 15 residues. V dropped 3 bases and J dropped 0 bases, with 9 bases sitting between them. In germline, CDR1 is WNHNN, CDR2 SYGVQD (reference sequence). CDR3 residues: CASSDLSSSYNEQFF. The CDR3 nucleotides are TGCGCCAGCAGTGATCTATCGAGCTCCTACAATGAGCAGTTCTTC.

V and J are TRBV7-2 and TRBJ2-7, with D possibly TRBD2 on 5 matching bases. The CDR3 covers 15 residues. Germline values: CDR1 SGHTA, CDR2 FQGNSA. V was shortened by 1 base and J by 5 bases, with 15 bases between the two germline ends. For the CDR3, the DNA is TGTGCCAGCAGCTTAGAACGGGGTCTGGGGAACGAGCAGTACTTC. Its protein is CASSLERGLGNEQYF.

The V and J genes are TRBV6-5 and TRBJ2-1; D gene unclear. The CDR3 runs to 13 residues. V shed 6 bases and J shed 0 bases, with 6 bases lying between them. The germline V gene has CDR1 MNHEY and CDR2 SVGAGI. Here the CDR3 reads CASRPSSYNEQFF. CDR3 bases: TGTGCCAGCAGGCCGAGCTCCTACAATGAGCAGTTCTTC.

The chain employs TRBV6-1 and TRBJ1-2, with 8 bases fitting TRBD1. Germline values: CDR1 MNHNS, CDR2 SASEGT. Trimming took 3 bases from V and 3 from J; bases not matched to a gene: 0. The CDR3 loop spans 13 amino acids. The CDR3 nucleotides are TGTGCCAGCAGTGAGACAGGGGACTATGGCTACACCTTC. This encodes CASSETGDYGYTF.